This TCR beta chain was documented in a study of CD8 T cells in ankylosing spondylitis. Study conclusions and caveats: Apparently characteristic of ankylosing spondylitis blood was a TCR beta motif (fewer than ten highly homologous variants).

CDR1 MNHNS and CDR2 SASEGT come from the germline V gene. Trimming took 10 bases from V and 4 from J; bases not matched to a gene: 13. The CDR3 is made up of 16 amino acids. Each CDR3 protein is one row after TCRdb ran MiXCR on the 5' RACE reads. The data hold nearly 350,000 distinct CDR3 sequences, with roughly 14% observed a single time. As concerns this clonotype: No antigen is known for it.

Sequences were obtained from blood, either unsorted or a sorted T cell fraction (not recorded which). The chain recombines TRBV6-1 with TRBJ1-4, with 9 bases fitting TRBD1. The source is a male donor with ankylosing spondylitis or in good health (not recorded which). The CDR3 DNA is TGTGCCACAACCCGCTGGACAGGGGCCCATAATGAAAAACTGTTTTTT. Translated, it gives CATTRWTGAHNEKLFF.